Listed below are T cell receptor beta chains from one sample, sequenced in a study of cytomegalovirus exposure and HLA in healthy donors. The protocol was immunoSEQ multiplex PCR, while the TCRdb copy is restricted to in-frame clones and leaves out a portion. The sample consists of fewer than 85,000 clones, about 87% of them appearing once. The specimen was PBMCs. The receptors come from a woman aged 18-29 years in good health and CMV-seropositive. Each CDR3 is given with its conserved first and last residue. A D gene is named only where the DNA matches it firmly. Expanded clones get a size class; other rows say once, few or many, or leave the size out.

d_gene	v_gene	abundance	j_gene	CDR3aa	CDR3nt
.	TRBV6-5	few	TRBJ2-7	CASEPYREGHEQYF	TGTGCCAGCGAACCCTACAGGGAAGGACACGAGCAGTACTTC
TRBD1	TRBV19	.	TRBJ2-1	CASSGDSSYNEQFF	TGTGCCAGTAGTGGGGACAGCTCCTACAATGAGCAGTTCTTC
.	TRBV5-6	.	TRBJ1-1	CASSRGVSTEAFF	TGTGCCAGCAGCCGCGGGGTTTCCACTGAAGCTTTCTTT
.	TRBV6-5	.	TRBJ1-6	CASSYSASPLHF	TGTGCCAGCAGTTACTCGGCTTCACCCCTCCACTTT
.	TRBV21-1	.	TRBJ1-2	CASSKGVDRDYGYTF	TGTGCCAGCAGCAAAGGGGTGGACAGAGACTATGGCTACACCTTC
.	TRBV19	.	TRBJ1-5	CASHPQGINQPQHF	TGTGCCAGCCACCCCCAGGGTATCAATCAGCCCCAGCATTTT
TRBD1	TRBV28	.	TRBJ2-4	CASRTDRGHQAKNIQYF	TGTGCCAGCAGAACCGACAGGGGGCATCAAGCCAAAAACATTCAGTACTTC
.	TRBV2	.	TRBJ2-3	CASQNIGGGTDTQYF	TGTGCCAGCCAGAATATAGGGGGTGGGACAGATACGCAGTATTTT
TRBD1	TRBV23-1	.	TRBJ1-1	CASITGWGRGHPHPNTEAFF	TGCGCCAGCATCACCGGGTGGGGCAGGGGGCACCCTCATCCTAACACTGAAGCTTTCTTT
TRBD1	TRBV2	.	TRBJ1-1	CASNFGRTGRNTEAFF	TGTGCCAGCAACTTTGGACGGACAGGGCGGAACACTGAAGCTTTCTTT
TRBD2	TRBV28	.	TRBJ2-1	CASSPVRREGLENEQFF	TGTGCCAGCTCCCCCGTGAGGCGGGAGGGCCTTGAGAATGAGCAGTTCTTC
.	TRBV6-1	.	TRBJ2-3	CASRGRGITDTQYF	TGTGCCAGCAGGGGGAGGGGGATCACAGATACGCAGTATTTT
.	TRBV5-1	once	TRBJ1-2	CASSFPGAGYGYTF	TGCGCCAGCAGCTTTCCAGGGGCAGGTTATGGCTACACCTTC
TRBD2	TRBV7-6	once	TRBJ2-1	CASSSRGGYNEQFF	TGTGCCAGCAGCTCCCGGGGGGGGTACAATGAGCAGTTCTTC
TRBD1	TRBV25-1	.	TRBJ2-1	CASSDWTGQGGDEQFF	TGTGCCAGCAGTGATTGGACAGGTCAAGGTGGCGATGAGCAGTTCTTC
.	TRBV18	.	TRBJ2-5	CASSSRDLETQYF	TGTGCCAGCTCATCCAGGGACTTGGAGACCCAGTACTTC
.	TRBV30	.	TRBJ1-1	CAWSERLNTEAFF	TGTGCCTGGAGTGAGAGGTTGAACACTGAAGCTTTCTTT
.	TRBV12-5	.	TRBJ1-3	CASGLGHFLPFRDSGNTIYF	TGTGCTAGTGGTTTGGGCCATTTTCTGCCATTTCGAGACTCTGGAAACACCATATATTTT
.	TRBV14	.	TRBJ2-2	CASSHVTGTGELFF	TGTGCCAGCAGCCACGTAACGGGGACCGGGGAGCTGTTTTTT
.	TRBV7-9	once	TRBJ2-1	CASSSQGFYEQFF	TGTGCCAGCAGCTCCCAGGGATTCTATGAGCAGTTCTTC
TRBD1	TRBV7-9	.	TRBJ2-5	CASSWGEQGGGQETQYF	TGTGCCAGCAGCTGGGGGGAACAGGGGGGAGGCCAAGAGACCCAGTACTTC
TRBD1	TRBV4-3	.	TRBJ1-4	CASSQDAGQTGDLEKLFF	TGCGCCAGCAGCCAAGATGCGGGCCAAACAGGGGATCTTGAAAAACTGTTTTTT
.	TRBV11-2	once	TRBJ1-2	CASSLETGSLGYGYTF	TGTGCCAGCAGCTTAGAAACAGGATCTCTTGGCTATGGCTACACCTTC
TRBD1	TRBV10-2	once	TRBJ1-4	CASGQGTNEKLFF	TGCGCCAGCGGACAGGGAACTAATGAAAAACTGTTTTTT
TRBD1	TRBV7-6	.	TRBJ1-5	CASSLQGQGGQPQHF	TGTGCCAGCAGCTTACAAGGACAGGGCGGTCAGCCCCAGCATTTT
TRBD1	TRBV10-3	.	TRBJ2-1	CATSTGVYNEQFF	TGTGCCACATCGACAGGGGTCTACAATGAGCAGTTCTTC
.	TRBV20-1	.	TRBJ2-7	CSASRYEQYF	TGCAGTGCTAGTCGGTACGAGCAGTACTTC
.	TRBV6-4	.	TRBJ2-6	CASSDGSSGANVLTF	TGTGCCAGCAGTGATGGCAGCTCTGGGGCCAACGTCCTGACTTTC
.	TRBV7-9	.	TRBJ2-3	CASSFRDYTDTQYF	TGTGCCAGCAGCTTCAGGGATTACACAGATACGCAGTATTTT
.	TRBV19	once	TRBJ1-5	CASSIRGQTQPQHF	TGTGCCAGTAGTATTCGAGGGCAAACTCAGCCCCAGCATTTT
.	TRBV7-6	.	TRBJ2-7	CASSPGLGSYEQYF	TGTGCCAGCAGCCCCGGACTTGGCTCCTACGAGCAGTACTTC
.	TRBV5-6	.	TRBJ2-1	CARIFRGTVSYNEQFF	TGTGCCCGGATTTTTAGGGGGACGGTGTCCTACAATGAGCAGTTCTTC
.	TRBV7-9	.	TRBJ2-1	CASKGQGPPNEQFF	TGTGCCAGCAAAGGGCAGGGGCCCCCGAATGAGCAGTTCTTC
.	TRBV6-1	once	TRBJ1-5	CASTRDENQPQHF	TGTGCCAGCACCAGGGATGAGAATCAGCCCCAGCATTTT
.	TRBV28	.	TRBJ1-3	CASSLERPGAGNTIYF	TGTGCCAGCAGTTTAGAGCGGCCGGGCGCTGGAAACACCATATATTTT
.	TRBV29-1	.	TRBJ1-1	CSVGSVQLNTEAFF	TGCAGCGTTGGATCGGTACAGTTGAACACTGAAGCTTTCTTT
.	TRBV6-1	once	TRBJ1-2	CASSEVGVGSYTF	TGTGCCAGCAGTGAAGTAGGGGTTGGCAGCTACACCTTC
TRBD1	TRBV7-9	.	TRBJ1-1	CASSLGGTGGRNTEAFF	TGTGCCAGCAGCTTAGGGGGGACAGGGGGTCGGAACACTGAAGCTTTCTTT
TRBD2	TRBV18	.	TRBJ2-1	CASSGTSGRRNEQFF	TGTGCCAGCTCAGGGACTAGCGGGAGGAGGAATGAGCAGTTCTTC
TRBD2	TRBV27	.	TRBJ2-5	CASSPGQSSGETQYF	TGTGCCAGCAGTCCCGGACAGTCTAGCGGGGAGACCCAGTACTTC
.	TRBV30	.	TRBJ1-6	CAWSVYQGDSPLHF	TGTGCCTGGAGTGTATACCAGGGTGATTCACCCCTCCACTTT
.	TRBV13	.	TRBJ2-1	CASSSYPQGPPDEQFF	TGTGCCAGCAGCTCATACCCCCAGGGGCCCCCCGATGAGCAGTTCTTC
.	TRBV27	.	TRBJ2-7	CASSLSPGRDYEQYF	TGTGCCAGCAGTTTATCCCCCGGCAGGGACTACGAGCAGTACTTC